The 26 T cell receptor beta chains given below trace back to one sample, sequenced in a study of multiple sclerosis patients with progressive multifocal leukoencephalopathy. Sequencing used immunoSEQ multiplex PCR; TCRdb keeps in-frame clones, though not all of them. This table holds 25,000 to 30,000 clones, 88% found once. Time point: before natalizumab initiation. Sequencing input: PBMCs. These receptors came from a human donor with multiple sclerosis.

This clone was seen only once. The J gene is TRBJ1-2, the V gene TRBV5-6; no firm D call. Germline assignment: CDR1 SGHDT and CDR2 YYEEEE. This CDR3 region has 13 residues. The V end lost 9 bases, the J end lost 6 bases, and 18 bases lay between the germline ends. The CDR3 is CATTTGDSDGYTF. The CDR3 coding sequence is TGTGCCACCACAACGGGAGATTCAGATGGCTACACCTTC.

The chain carries TRBV20-1 and TRBJ1-4; no clear D gene. This CDR3 has 11 amino acids. CDR1 and CDR2 from the germline V gene are DFQATT and SNEGSKA (reference sequence). Trimming took off 5 bases at V and 7 bases at J, with 8 bases between the two ends. DNA of the CDR3: TGCAGTGCTTTAGGGATTGAAAAACTGTTTTTT. Its translation is CSALGIEKLFF.

This chain connects TRBV13 to TRBJ2-3; 10 positions agree with TRBD1. The CDR3 spans 17 residues. Germline assignment: CDR1 PRHDT and CDR2 FYEKMQ (reference sequence). The junction had 14 bases not matched to a gene; V was cut back by 5 bases and J by 6 bases. The CDR3 loop is CASSAISTGGEGDTQYF. Here the CDR3 DNA reads TGTGCCAGCAGCGCTATATCGACAGGGGGCGAGGGGGATACGCAGTATTTT. Full variable domain (outside the CDR3, taken from reference TRBV13 and TRBJ2-3): AAGVIQSPRHLIKEKRETATLKCYPIPRHDTVYWYQQGPGQDPQFLISFYEKMQSDKGSIPDRFSAQQFSDYHSELNMSSLELGDSALYFCASSAISTGGEGDTQYFGPGTRLTVL.

The CDR3: CASSLVAGGRGDTQYF. DNA of the CDR3: TGTGCCAGCAGCTTAGTAGCGGGGGGTAGGGGAGATACGCAGTATTTT. This chain uses TRBV7-2 with TRBJ2-3; the match to TRBD2 covers 10 bases. V lost 1 base and J lost 5; bases outside the gene matches: 6. Germline CDR1 is SGHTA and CDR2 is FQGNSA. The CDR3 spans 16 residues.

The chain is built from TRBV29-1 and TRBJ1-1, with 7 positions matching TRBD1. V lost 6 bases and J lost 7; bases outside the gene matches: 11. The CDR3 covers 13 residues. Looked up from germline, CDR1 is SQVTM and CDR2 is ANQGSEA. CDR3 region: CSVQGTRGGEAFF. In DNA form, the CDR3 reads TGCAGCGTCCAGGGTACCAGGGGGGGTGAAGCTTTCTTT.

In nucleotides, the CDR3 is TGTGCCAGCAGTGTAGGGGACAGGGAGGTTGAAAAACTGTTTTTT. Translated, it gives CASSVGDREVEKLFF. This rearrangement joins TRBV6-1 to TRBJ1-4, with 9 bases aligning to TRBD1. The germline V gene encodes CDR1 MNHNS and CDR2 SASEGT. V dropped 4 bases and J dropped 7; count of bases not matched to a gene: 7. This CDR3 contains 15 residues.

This clone was seen once. The rearrangement links TRBV30 to TRBJ2-3; 8 bases are shared with TRBD2. CDR3 length equals 14 residues. Trimming removed 2 bases from V and 4 bases from J; junction bases left unmatched: 5. Germline V gene data show CDR1 as GTSNPN and CDR2 as SVGIG (reference sequence). In nucleotides, the CDR3 is TGTGCCTGGAGTACCGGGGGGGGTTCAGATACGCAGTATTTT. Amino acid sequence: CAWSTGGGSDTQYF.

The CDR3 region has the DNA TGTGCCAGCAGCGGGGCCCTGGGGGGGGCTAACTATGGCTACACCTTC. Its protein product is CASSGALGGANYGYTF. This rearrangement joins TRBV7-9 to TRBJ1-2; D may be TRBD1 (5 bases). CDR1 and CDR2 from the germline V gene are SEHNR and FQNEAQ (reference sequence). The CDR3 sequence is 16 residues long. With 5 bases removed from V and 0 bases from J, the gap between germline ends came to 16 bases.

The genes are TRBV30 and TRBJ1-2; no firm D call. Germline assignment: CDR1 GTSNPN and CDR2 SVGIG (reference sequence). The CDR3 has 8 amino acids. V was trimmed by 7 bases and J by 4 bases, leaving 1 base between them. DNA for the CDR3: TGTGCCTCCTATGGCTACACCTTC. It yields the protein CASYGYTF.

This rearrangement joins TRBV5-1 to TRBJ2-1; D ambiguous. The germline V and J ends were trimmed by 2 bases and 0 bases, with 9 bases remaining between them. The CDR3 consists of 15 residues. The germline V gene has CDR1 SGHRS and CDR2 YFSETQ. The CDR3 region is CASSFRPSSYNEQFF. CDR3 in DNA: TGCGCCAGCAGCTTTAGACCTTCCTCCTACAATGAGCAGTTCTTC. Using reference TRBV5-1 and TRBJ2-1 for the parts outside the CDR3, the full variable domain is KAGVTQTPRYLIKTRGQQVTLSCSPISGHRSVSWYQQTPGQGLQFLFEYFSETQRNKGNFPGRFSGRQFSNSRSEMNVSTLELGDSALYLCASSFRPSSYNEQFFGPGTRLTVL.

Only one count was recorded for this clone. The V call is TRBV28, the J call TRBJ1-4; 7 bases map to TRBD1. Germline loops: CDR1 MDHEN, CDR2 SYDVKM. V shed 3 bases, J shed 1 base, and the junction held 5 bases outside the gene matches. CDR3 size: 16 residues. CDR3 in DNA: TGTGCCAGCAGTTTCGTCCCAGGGGGAACTAATGAAAAACTGTTTTTT. As protein: CASSFVPGGTNEKLFF.

V is TRBV28 and J is TRBJ2-3, with 7 positions matching TRBD1. From germline, CDR1 is MDHEN and CDR2 SYDVKM. The V and J ends lost 3 bases and 2 bases, in that order; junction bases with no gene match: 5. This CDR3 spans 15 amino acids. The CDR3: CASSFDRVATDTQYF. The CDR3 region has the DNA TGTGCCAGCAGTTTCGACAGGGTGGCCACAGATACGCAGTATTTT.

This chain uses TRBV30 with TRBJ2-7, with unresolved D. The length of the CDR3 is 11 residues. Germline-derived CDR1 and CDR2 are GTSNPN and SVGIG (reference sequence). Trimming pared 0 bases from V and 4 bases from J, leaving 4 bases between. In DNA, the CDR3 is TGTGCCTGGAGTGTAGGTTACGAGCAGTACTTC. It is translated as CAWSVGYEQYF.

J is TRBJ2-5 and V is TRBV5-1, with D possibly called TRBD1 or TRBD2 (6 bases each). Trimming pared 0 bases from V and 5 bases from J, leaving 14 bases between. Germline CDR1 and CDR2: SGHRS and YFSETQ. There are 15 residues in the CDR3. This CDR3 is CASSLAMGGAETQYF. Written as DNA, the CDR3 is TGCGCCAGCAGCTTGGCCATGGGGGGCGCCGAGACCCAGTACTTC.

This clone was observed once. The chain links TRBV29-1 to TRBJ1-2, with TRBD1 identical over 12 bases. Trimming at V came to 2 bases and at J to 4 bases, leaving 5 bases not matched to a gene. The CDR3 totals 15 residues. Germline values: CDR1 SQVTM, CDR2 ANQGSEA. This chain's CDR3 is CSVESRDRGPYGYTF. DNA of the CDR3: TGCAGCGTTGAATCGAGGGACAGGGGGCCCTATGGCTACACCTTC.

This chain links TRBV29-1 with TRBJ2-1; 7 bases fit TRBD2. V lost 0 bases and J lost 7; bases outside the gene matches: 3. The V gene's germline CDR1 is SQVTM and CDR2 ANQGSEA. CDR3 length: 13 amino acids. Here the CDR3 DNA reads TGCAGCGTTGAAGATACAGCGGGGAATGAGCAGTTCTTC. As protein: CSVEDTAGNEQFF.

The chain carries TRBV4-1 and TRBJ2-6, with 9 positions matching TRBD1. This CDR3 is built from 20 residues. CDR1 and CDR2 from the germline V gene are MGHRA and YSYEKL. After removal of 0 bases from V and 1 base from J, the junction contained 10 bases not matched to a gene. The CDR3 loop is CASSQDIRDRAPSGANVLTF. Here the CDR3 DNA reads TGCGCCAGCAGCCAAGATATTAGGGACAGGGCCCCTTCTGGGGCCAACGTCCTGACTTTC.

V and J are TRBV14 and TRBJ2-7; TRBD1 aligns across 10 bases. V lost 5 bases, J lost 4 bases, and 5 bases stayed unmatched. The CDR3 runs 14 residues. The V gene's germline CDR1 is SGHDN and CDR2 FVKESK. In DNA form, the CDR3 reads TGTGCCAGCAGCGAGGGGACAGGGGCGTACGAGCAGTACTTC. It is translated as CASSEGTGAYEQYF.

V usage is TRBV25-1 and J usage is TRBJ1-1, with D possibly TRBD1 on 5 matching bases. Germline V gives CDR1 MGHDK, CDR2 SYGVNS. The V end lost 2 bases, the J end lost 3 bases, and 22 bases lay between the germline ends. There are 18 residues in the CDR3. CDR3 nucleotide sequence: TGTGCCAGCAGTGAAGCCGGGGTTTCAGGGAAAGTGGACACTGAAGCTTTCTTT. Its translation is CASSEAGVSGKVDTEAFF.

The chain has TRBV28 and TRBJ1-2; 8 bases are shared with TRBD1. CDR1 and CDR2 (germline): MDHEN, SYDVKM. V lost 6 bases, J lost 7 bases, and 7 bases stayed unmatched. This CDR3 contains 13 residues. CDR3 region: CASSRTGRFGYTF. CDR3 nucleotides: TGTGCCAGCAGCCGGACAGGGAGGTTTGGCTACACCTTC.

The chain couples TRBV4-2 to TRBJ1-1; D is perhaps TRBD1 (5 bases). In germline, CDR1 is LGHNA, CDR2 YNFKEQ. The CDR3 covers 17 residues. Trimming took 0 bases from V and 1 from J, leaving 15 bases between them. CDR3 region: CASSQDLSGKRNTEAFF. In DNA form, the CDR3 reads TGTGCCAGCAGCCAAGATCTATCAGGGAAGAGGAACACTGAAGCTTTCTTT.

This chain links TRBV5-1 with TRBJ1-2; 8 positions agree with TRBD1. CDR3 length equals 17 residues. J was trimmed by 4 bases and V by 1 base; bases with no gene match: 12. The germline V gene encodes CDR1 SGHRS and CDR2 YFSETQ. The CDR3 loop reads CASSLIARTGNIYGYTF. In DNA form, the CDR3 reads TGCGCCAGCAGCTTGATTGCCCGGACAGGGAATATCTATGGCTACACCTTC.

The CDR3 nucleotides read TGTGCCAGCAGCTTAGGACAGACTAGCACAGATACGCAGTATTTT. Its translation: CASSLGQTSTDTQYF. The gene calls are TRBV7-6 and TRBJ2-3, with D tentatively TRBD1 (5 bases). V was trimmed by 1 base and J by 0 bases, leaving 8 bases between them. The CDR3 runs to 15 residues. Per the germline V gene, CDR1 is SGHVS and CDR2 is FNYEAQ.

This clone was observed a few times. The chain recombines TRBV10-3 with TRBJ2-2, with 8 bases identical to TRBD1. This CDR3 comprises 14 residues. Germline values: CDR1 ENHRY, CDR2 SYGVKD. The ends lost 8 bases at V and 6 bases at J; junction bases unmatched: 8. In DNA form, the CDR3 reads TGTGCCATCGGACAGGGTAGTTCGCCCGGGGAGCTGTTTTTT. Protein: CAIGQGSSPGELFF.

The chain links TRBV6-5 to TRBJ2-5, with D maybe TRBD2 (6 bases). Germline assignment: CDR1 MNHEY and CDR2 SVGAGI. Trimming removed 0 bases at V and 5 bases at J, with 13 bases between. The CDR3 extends over 15 amino acids. The DNA for the CDR3 is TGTGCCAGCAGTTACTCGTCCGGGGGACGCGAGACCCAGTACTTC. This encodes CASSYSSGGRETQYF.

The V and J genes are TRBV6-6 and TRBJ1-6; no definite D call. The germline CDR1 and CDR2 sequences are MNHNY and SVGAGI (reference sequence). The CDR3 has 14 residues. The V end was cut by 6 bases, the J end by 7 bases, with 13 bases between. Here the CDR3 DNA reads TGTGCCAGCAGCGGGATTGGTAACAATTCACCCCTCCACTTT. Amino acids: CASSGIGNNSPLHF.